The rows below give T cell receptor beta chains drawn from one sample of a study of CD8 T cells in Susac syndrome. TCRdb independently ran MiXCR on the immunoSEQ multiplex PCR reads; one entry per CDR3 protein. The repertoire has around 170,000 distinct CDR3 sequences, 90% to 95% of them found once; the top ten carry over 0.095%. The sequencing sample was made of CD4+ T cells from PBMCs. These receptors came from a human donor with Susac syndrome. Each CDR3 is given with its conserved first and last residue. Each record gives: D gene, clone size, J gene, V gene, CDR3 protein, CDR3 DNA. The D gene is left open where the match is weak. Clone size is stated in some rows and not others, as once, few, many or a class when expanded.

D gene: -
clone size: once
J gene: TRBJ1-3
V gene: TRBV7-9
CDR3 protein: CASSPHSGNTIYF
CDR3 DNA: TGTGCCAGCAGCCCCCACTCTGGAAACACCATATATTTT

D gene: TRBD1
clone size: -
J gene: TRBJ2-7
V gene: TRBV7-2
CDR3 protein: CASSPRTGSTQPFHEQYF
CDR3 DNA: TGTGCCAGCAGCCCACGGACAGGCAGCACCCAGCCCTTTCACGAGCAGTACTTC

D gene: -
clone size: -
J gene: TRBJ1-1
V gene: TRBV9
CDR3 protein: CASSVDIMNTEAFF
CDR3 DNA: TGTGCCAGCAGCGTAGATATCATGAACACTGAAGCTTTCTTT

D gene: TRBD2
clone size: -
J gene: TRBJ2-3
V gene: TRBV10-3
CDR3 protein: CAISEATSDSSTDTQYF
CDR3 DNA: TGTGCCATCAGTGAAGCGACTAGCGATTCTAGCACAGATACGCAGTATTTT

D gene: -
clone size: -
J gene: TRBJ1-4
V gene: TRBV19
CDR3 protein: CASSTGWANEKLFF
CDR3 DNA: TGTGCCAGTAGTACAGGGTGGGCTAATGAAAAACTGTTTTTT

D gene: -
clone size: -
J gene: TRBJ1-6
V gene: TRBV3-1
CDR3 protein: CASSQRRLDSPLHF
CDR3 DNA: TGTGCCAGCAGCCAGAGAAGGTTGGATTCACCCCTCCACTTT

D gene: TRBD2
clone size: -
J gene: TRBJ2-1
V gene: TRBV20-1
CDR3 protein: CSARRAGASYNEQFF
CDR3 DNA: TGCAGTGCTAGACGAGCGGGGGCCTCCTACAATGAGCAGTTCTTC

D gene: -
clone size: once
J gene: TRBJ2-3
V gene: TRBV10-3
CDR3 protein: CAISGSSGTDTQYF
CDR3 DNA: TGTGCCATCAGCGGGAGTTCGGGGACAGATACGCAGTATTTT

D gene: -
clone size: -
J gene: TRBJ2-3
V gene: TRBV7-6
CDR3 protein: CASSGGRGSTDTQYF
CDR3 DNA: TGTGCCAGCAGCGGGGGGCGGGGGAGCACAGATACGCAGTATTTT

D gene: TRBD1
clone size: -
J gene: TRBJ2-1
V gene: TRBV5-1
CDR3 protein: CASSTTGQGYNEQFF
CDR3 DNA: TGCGCCAGCAGCACAACGGGACAGGGCTACAATGAGCAGTTCTTC

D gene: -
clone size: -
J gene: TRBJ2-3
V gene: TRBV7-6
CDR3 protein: CASSLGAGAAGTQYF
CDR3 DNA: TGTGCCAGCAGCTTAGGGGCAGGGGCCGCGGGTACGCAGTATTTT

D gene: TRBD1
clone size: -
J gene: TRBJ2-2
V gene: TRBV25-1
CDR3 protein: CASSEDREPGELFF
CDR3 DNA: TGTGCCAGCAGTGAAGACAGGGAGCCCGGGGAGCTGTTTTTT

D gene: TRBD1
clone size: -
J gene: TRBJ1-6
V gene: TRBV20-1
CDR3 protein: CSARRQGLGSYNSPLHF
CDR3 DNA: TGCAGTGCTCGTAGACAGGGCCTGGGATCCTATAATTCACCCCTCCACTTT

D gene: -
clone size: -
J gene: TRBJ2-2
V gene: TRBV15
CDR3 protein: CATSRLLDTGELFF
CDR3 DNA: TGTGCCACCAGCAGACTCCTTGACACCGGGGAGCTGTTTTTT

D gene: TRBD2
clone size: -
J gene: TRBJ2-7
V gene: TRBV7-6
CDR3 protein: CASSPLAGGGDGVYEQYF
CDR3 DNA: TGTGCCAGCAGCCCTCTGGCGGGCGGGGGGGACGGTGTCTACGAGCAGTACTTC

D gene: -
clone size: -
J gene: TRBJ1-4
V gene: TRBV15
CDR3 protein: CATSRVATNEKLFF
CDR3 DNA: TGTGCCACCAGCAGAGTTGCAACTAATGAAAAACTGTTTTTT

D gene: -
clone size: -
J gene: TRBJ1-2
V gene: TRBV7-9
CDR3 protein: CASSLRAADGYTF
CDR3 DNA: TGTGCCAGCAGCCTCAGGGCTGCGGATGGCTACACCTTC

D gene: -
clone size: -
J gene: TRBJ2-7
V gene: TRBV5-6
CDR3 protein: CASSFAKWGGPYEQYF
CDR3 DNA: TGTGCCAGCAGCTTCGCCAAGTGGGGAGGACCCTACGAGCAGTACTTC

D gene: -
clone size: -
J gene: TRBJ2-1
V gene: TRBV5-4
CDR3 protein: CASSLAAGRGQVNEQFF
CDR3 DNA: TGTGCCAGCAGCTTGGCGGCAGGGAGGGGGCAAGTCAATGAGCAGTTCTTC

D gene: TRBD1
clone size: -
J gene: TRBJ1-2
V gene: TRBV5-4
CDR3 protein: CAKGGAGYTF
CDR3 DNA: TGTGCCAAAGGGGGCGCAGGCTACACCTTC

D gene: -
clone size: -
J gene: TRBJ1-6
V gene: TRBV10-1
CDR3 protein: CASSDGNGGSPLHF
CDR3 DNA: TGCGCCAGCAGTGATGGTAACGGGGGTTCACCCCTCCACTTT

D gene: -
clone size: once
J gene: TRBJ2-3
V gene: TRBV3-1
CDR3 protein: CASSQLAYSTDTQYF
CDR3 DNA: TGTGCCAGCAGCCAACTAGCGTATAGCACAGATACGCAGTATTTT

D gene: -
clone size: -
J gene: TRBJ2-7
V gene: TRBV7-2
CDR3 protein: CASSLGSSSYEQYF
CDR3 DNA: TGTGCCAGCAGCTTAGGCAGCAGCTCCTACGAGCAGTACTTC

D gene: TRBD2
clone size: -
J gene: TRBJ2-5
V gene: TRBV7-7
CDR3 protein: CASSLELAGKETQYF
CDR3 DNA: TGTGCCAGCAGCCTAGAACTAGCGGGAAAAGAGACCCAGTACTTC

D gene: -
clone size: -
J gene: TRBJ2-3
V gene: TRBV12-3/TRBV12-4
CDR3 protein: CASSFRRGGSDTQYF
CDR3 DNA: TGTGCCAGCAGTTTCCGCAGGGGGGGTTCCGATACGCAGTATTTT

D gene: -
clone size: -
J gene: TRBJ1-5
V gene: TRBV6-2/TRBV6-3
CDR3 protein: CASSLMIGPQHF
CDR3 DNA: TGTGCCAGCAGTCTGATGATCGGTCCCCAGCATTTT

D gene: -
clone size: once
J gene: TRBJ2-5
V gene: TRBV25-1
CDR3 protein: CASTQGGVGETQYF
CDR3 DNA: TGTGCCAGCACCCAAGGAGGGGTCGGGGAGACCCAGTACTTC

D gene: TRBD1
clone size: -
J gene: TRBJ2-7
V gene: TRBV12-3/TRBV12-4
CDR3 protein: CASQAQGASGEQYF
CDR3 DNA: TGTGCCAGCCAAGCACAGGGGGCTTCGGGCGAGCAGTACTTC

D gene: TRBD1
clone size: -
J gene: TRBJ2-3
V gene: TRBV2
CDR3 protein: CASRTGVPGTDTQYF
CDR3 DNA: TGTGCCAGCAGGACAGGGGTTCCAGGCACAGATACGCAGTATTTT